Shown below are 9 T cell receptor beta chains from a single sample sequenced in a study of regulatory T cells in long-lasting Graves disease. Researchers made TCR beta libraries by using iRepertoire HTBI primers and running Arm-PCR on CDR3 regions. TCRdb reprocessed the multiplex PCR reads via MiXCR and lists one record per CDR3 protein. The sample lists a few hundred thousand distinct CDR3 sequences; roughly a quarter were seen once. Time point reported: persistent/refractory GD, antithyroid drugs over 5 years with positive TRAb. Researchers made the TCR library from RNA that was extracted from PBMCs. The specimen comprised peripheral blood mononuclear cells (PBMCs), sampled when the disease was refractory, from a patient treated with antithyroid drugs. Receptors originate from a female donor with Graves disease.

The chain uses TRBV15 and TRBJ2-5; 7 bases are shared with TRBD2. The junction had 6 bases not matched to a gene; V was cut back by 1 base and J by 7 bases. This CDR3 is 14 amino acids long. The germline gives CDR1 LNHNV, CDR2 YYDKDF (reference sequence). The CDR3 reads CATSRGWLAATQYF. In DNA form, the CDR3 reads TGTGCCACCAGCAGAGGATGGCTAGCGGCGACCCAGTACTTC.

This clonotype showed up just a few times. The chain couples TRBV7-2 to TRBJ2-7; D unclear. Trimming shortened V by 1 base and J by 4 bases, and 14 bases separated the two germline ends. The CDR3 spans 15 residues. Germline CDR1 and CDR2: SGHTA and FQGNSA. CDR3 region: CASSLDSSGVYEQYF. DNA of the CDR3: TGTGCCAGCAGCTTAGATTCCTCTGGGGTGTACGAGCAGTACTTC.

J is TRBJ1-3 and V is TRBV6-1; D is ambiguous. The germline gives CDR1 MNHNS, CDR2 SASEGT. Trimming cost V 8 bases and J 1 base, with 12 bases left between them. This CDR3 region has 14 residues. In DNA, the CDR3 is TGTGCCAGCCGATCGGCAGCGTCTGGAAACACCATATATTTT. Translation gives CASRSAASGNTIYF.

Only a few counts were recorded for this clonotype. The V call is TRBV19, the J call TRBJ2-7; D remains ambiguous. Trimming cost V 3 bases and J 3 bases, with 9 bases left between them. Germline V gene sequence: CDR1 LNHDA, CDR2 SQIVND (reference sequence). The CDR3 extends over 13 amino acids. The CDR3 here is CASSIGPSYEQYF. In nucleotides, the CDR3 is TGTGCCAGTAGTATTGGACCGAGCTACGAGCAGTACTTC.

This clonotype was recorded many times. The V and J genes are TRBV28 and TRBJ1-2; 8 bases agree with TRBD1. After removal of 6 bases from V and 5 bases from J, the junction contained 11 bases not matched to a gene. This CDR3 is built from 15 residues. Germline V gives CDR1 MDHEN, CDR2 SYDVKM. CDR3 in amino acids: CASRENGQGGYGYTF. For the CDR3, the DNA is TGTGCCAGCAGAGAGAACGGACAGGGTGGTTATGGCTACACCTTC.

A few counts support this clonotype. The J gene is TRBJ1-1, the V gene TRBV11-3, with D hard to call. Trimming left V 4 bases short and J 6 bases short, with 12 bases between. CDR1 is SGHNT and CDR2 is YENEEA in the germline V gene. CDR3 length equals 13 residues. CDR3 loop: CASSSRFQAEAFF. CDR3 coding DNA: TGTGCCAGCAGCTCAAGATTTCAGGCTGAAGCTTTCTTT.

CDR3 sequence: CSARGSPGELFF. The CDR3 bases are TGCAGTGCTAGAGGAAGCCCCGGGGAGCTGTTTTTT. The chain recombines TRBV20-1 with TRBJ2-2; D not resolved. This CDR3 region has 12 residues. The V and J ends lost 1 base and 6 bases respectively, with 6 bases between them. Germline values: CDR1 DFQATT, CDR2 SNEGSKA (reference sequence).

The chain recombines TRBV10-3 with TRBJ1-2, with TRBD1 matching 9 bases. The CDR3 loop spans 15 amino acids. The germline V gene encodes CDR1 ENHRY and CDR2 SYGVKD. J lost 2 bases, V lost 5 bases, and 6 bases had no gene match. CDR3: CAISRTGEANYGYTF. The CDR3 nucleotides read TGTGCCATCAGTCGGACAGGGGAAGCGAACTATGGCTACACCTTC.

Many counts were recorded for this clonotype. The V and J genes are TRBV30 and TRBJ1-1; perhaps TRBD1 as D (5 bases). Trimming removed 0 bases at V and 5 bases at J, with 13 bases between. Germline CDR1 and CDR2: GTSNPN and SVGIG (reference sequence). The CDR3 is 14 amino acids. The chain's CDR3 is CAWSVRAGRTEAFF. The CDR3 DNA follows: TGTGCCTGGAGTGTACGGGCAGGGAGGACTGAAGCTTTCTTT. Full variable domain (outside the CDR3, taken from reference TRBV30 and TRBJ1-1): SQTIHQWPATLVQPVGSPLSLECTVEGTSNPNLYWYRQAAGRGLQLLFYSVGIGQISSEVPQNLSASRPQDRQFILSSKKLLLSDSGFYLCAWSVRAGRTEAFFGQGTRLTVV.